This T cell receptor beta chain was documented in a study of technical replicates of blood from a few donors. The germline CDR1 and CDR2 sequences are SNHLY and FYNNEI. With 7 bases clipped from V and 0 bases from J, the junction kept 4 bases outside the gene matches. CDR3 size: 15 residues. This clone was detected only once. The repertoire was sequenced with immunoSEQ multiplex PCR; TCRdb's copy has only in-frame clones and lacks some. The table lists fewer than 85,000 clones, less than 95% of them singletons. Sequencing input: T cells isolated from PBMCs. This receptor was obtained from a human donor in good health. The chain has TRBV2 and TRBJ2-5; TRBD2 agrees at 11 bases. CDR3 protein: CASIMGLADQETQYF. The CDR3 bases are TGTGCCAGCATTATGGGACTAGCGGACCAAGAGACCCAGTACTTC.